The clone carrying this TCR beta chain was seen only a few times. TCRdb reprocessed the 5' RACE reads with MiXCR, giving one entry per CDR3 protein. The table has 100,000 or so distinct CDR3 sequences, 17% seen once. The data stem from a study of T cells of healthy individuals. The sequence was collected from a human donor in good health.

CDR3 sequence: CASSLGTSGVTGELFF. In nucleotides, the CDR3 is TGTGCCAGCAGCTTAGGGACTAGCGGAGTCACCGGGGAGCTGTTTTTT. The V gene is TRBV7-6, the J gene TRBJ2-2; 10 bases fit TRBD2. The CDR3 is made up of 16 amino acids. J gave up 4 bases and V 1 base, and 3 bases lay outside the gene matches. The germline V gene encodes CDR1 SGHVS and CDR2 FNYEAQ.